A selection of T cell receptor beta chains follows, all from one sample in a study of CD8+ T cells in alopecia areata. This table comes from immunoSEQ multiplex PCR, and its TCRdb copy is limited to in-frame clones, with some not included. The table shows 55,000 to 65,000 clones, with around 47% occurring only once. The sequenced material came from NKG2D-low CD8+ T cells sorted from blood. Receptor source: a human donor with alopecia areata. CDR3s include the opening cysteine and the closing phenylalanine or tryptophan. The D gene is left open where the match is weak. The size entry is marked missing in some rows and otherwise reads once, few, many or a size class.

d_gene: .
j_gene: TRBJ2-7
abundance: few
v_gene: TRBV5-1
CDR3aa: CASSLAGSREQYF
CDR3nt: TGCGCCAGCAGCTTGGCAGGGTCGAGGGAGCAGTACTTC

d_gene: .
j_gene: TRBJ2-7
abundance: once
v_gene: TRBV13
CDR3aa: CASSLEGEGPQDYEQYF
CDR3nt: TGTGCCAGCAGCTTAGAGGGGGAAGGACCCCAGGACTACGAGCAGTACTTC

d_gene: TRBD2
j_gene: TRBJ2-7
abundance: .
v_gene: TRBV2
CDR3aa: CASSESGGAYEQYF
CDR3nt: TGTGCCAGCAGTGAAAGCGGGGGGGCCTACGAGCAGTACTTC

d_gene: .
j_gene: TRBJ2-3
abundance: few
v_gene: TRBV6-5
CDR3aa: CASQTTLRADTQYF
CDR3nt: TGTGCCAGCCAGACTACGCTCAGGGCAGATACGCAGTATTTT

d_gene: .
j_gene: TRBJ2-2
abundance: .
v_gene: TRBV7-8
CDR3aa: CASSQRRRSGDTGELFF
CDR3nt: TGTGCCAGCAGCCAACGACGACGGAGCGGAGACACCGGGGAGCTGTTTTTT

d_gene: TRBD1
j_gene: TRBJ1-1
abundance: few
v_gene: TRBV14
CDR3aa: CASSQGTGYDTEAFF
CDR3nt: TGTGCCAGCAGCCAAGGGACAGGGTACGACACTGAAGCTTTCTTT

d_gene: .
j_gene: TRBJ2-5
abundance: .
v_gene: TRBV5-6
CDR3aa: CASSLAVYQETQYF
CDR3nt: TGTGCCAGCAGCTTGGCAGTTTACCAAGAGACCCAGTACTTC

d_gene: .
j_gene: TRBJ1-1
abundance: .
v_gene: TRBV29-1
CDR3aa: CSGTVMNTEAFF
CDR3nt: TGCAGCGGCACCGTTATGAACACTGAAGCTTTCTTT

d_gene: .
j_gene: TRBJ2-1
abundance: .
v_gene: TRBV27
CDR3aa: CASREGAGNAYNEQFF
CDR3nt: TGTGCCAGCCGAGAGGGGGCGGGGAACGCCTACAATGAGCAGTTCTTC

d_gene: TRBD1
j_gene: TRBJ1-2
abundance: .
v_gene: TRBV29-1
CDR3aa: CSDTGTGIYGYTF
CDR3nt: TGCAGCGACACCGGGACAGGGATATATGGCTACACCTTC

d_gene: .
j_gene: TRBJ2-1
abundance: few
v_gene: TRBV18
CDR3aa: CASSLRGGDEQFF
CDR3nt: TGTGCCAGCTCCCTCAGAGGCGGAGATGAGCAGTTCTTC

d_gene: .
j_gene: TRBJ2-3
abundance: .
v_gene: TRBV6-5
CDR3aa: CASSYLPEDTQYF
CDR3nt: TGTGCCAGCAGTTACCTCCCTGAAGATACGCAGTATTTT

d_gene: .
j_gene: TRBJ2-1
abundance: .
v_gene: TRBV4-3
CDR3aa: CASTQGGGSYNEQFF
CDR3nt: TGCGCCAGCACCCAGGGCGGCGGCTCCTACAATGAGCAGTTCTTC

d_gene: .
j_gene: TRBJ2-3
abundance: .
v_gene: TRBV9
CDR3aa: CASSAGSAREVPDTQYF
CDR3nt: TGTGCCAGCAGCGCCGGTAGCGCGAGGGAGGTACCAGATACGCAGTATTTT

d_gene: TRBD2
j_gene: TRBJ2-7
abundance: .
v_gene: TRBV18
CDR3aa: CASSPPTASGASYEQYF
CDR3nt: TGTGCCAGCTCACCACCGACGGCTAGCGGGGCCTCCTACGAGCAGTACTTC

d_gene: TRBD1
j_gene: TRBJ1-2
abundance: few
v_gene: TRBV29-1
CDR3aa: CSVDKGRQGGYQDYGYTF
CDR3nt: TGCAGCGTGGACAAAGGGAGACAGGGGGGCTACCAAGACTATGGCTACACCTTC

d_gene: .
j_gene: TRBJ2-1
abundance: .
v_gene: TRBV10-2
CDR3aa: CASSGGGKQFF
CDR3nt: TGCGCCAGCAGTGGAGGCGGAAAGCAGTTCTTC

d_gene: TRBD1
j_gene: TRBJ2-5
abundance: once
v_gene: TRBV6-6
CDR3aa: CATAPDREETQYF
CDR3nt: TGTGCCACCGCCCCGGACAGGGAAGAGACCCAGTACTTC

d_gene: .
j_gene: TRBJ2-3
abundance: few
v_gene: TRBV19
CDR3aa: CASSFAQHTDTQYF
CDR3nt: TGTGCCAGTAGTTTTGCGCAGCACACAGATACGCAGTATTTT

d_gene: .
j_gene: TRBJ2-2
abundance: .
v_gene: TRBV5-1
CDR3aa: CASSLGSAGSGELFF
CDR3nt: TGCGCCAGCAGCTTGGGAAGTGCAGGGTCCGGGGAGCTGTTTTTT

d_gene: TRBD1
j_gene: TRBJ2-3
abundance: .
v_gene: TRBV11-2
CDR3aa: CASSARTGDTDTQYF
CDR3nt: TGTGCCAGCAGCGCAAGGACAGGGGATACAGATACGCAGTATTTT

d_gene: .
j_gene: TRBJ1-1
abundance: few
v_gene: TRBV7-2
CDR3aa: CASSLEPGNEAFF
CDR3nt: TGTGCCAGCAGCTTAGAACCGGGGAACGAAGCTTTCTTT

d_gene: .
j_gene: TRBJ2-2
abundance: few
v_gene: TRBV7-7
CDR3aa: CASSLENGPTGELFF
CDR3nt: TGTGCCAGCAGCTTAGAGAACGGACCTACCGGGGAGCTGTTTTTT

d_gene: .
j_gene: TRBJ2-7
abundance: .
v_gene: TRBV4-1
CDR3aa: CASSQDRANEQYF
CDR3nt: TGCGCCAGCAGCCAAGATCGGGCAAACGAGCAGTACTTC

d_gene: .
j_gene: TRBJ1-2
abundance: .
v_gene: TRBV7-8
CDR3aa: CASSRIGPDMDYGYTF
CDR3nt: TGTGCCAGCAGCCGTATCGGACCGGACATGGACTATGGCTACACCTTC

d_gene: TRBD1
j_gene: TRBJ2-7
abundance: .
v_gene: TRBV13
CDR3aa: CASLRTGITYEQYF
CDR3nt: TGTGCCAGTCTGAGGACAGGGATTACCTACGAGCAGTACTTC

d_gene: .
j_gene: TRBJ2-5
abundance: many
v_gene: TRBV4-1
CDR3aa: CASSQAGAQETQYF
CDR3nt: TGCGCCAGCAGCCAAGCGGGGGCACAAGAGACCCAGTACTTC

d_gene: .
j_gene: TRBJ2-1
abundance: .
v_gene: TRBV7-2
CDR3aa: CASLAVYNEQFF
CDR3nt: TGTGCCAGCTTAGCGGTGTACAATGAGCAGTTCTTC

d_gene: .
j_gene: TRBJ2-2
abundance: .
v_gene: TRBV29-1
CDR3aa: CSVEEGNTGELFF
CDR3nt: TGCAGCGTTGAAGAGGGGAACACCGGGGAGCTGTTTTTT

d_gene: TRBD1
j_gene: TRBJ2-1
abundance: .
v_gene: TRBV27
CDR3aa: CASSSGTGNNEQFF
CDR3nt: TGTGCCAGCAGTTCCGGGACAGGGAACAATGAGCAGTTCTTC

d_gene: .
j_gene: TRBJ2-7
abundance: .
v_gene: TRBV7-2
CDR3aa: CALRGAPYEQYF
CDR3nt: TGTGCCCTTCGGGGGGCTCCCTACGAGCAGTACTTC

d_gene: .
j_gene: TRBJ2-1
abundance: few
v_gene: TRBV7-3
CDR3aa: CASSEPHMGEQFF
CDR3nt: TGTGCCAGCAGCGAACCACATATGGGTGAGCAGTTCTTC

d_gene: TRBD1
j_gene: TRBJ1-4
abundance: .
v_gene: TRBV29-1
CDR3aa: CSVDPTGGQEKLFF
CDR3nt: TGCAGCGTTGATCCAACAGGGGGTCAAGAAAAACTGTTTTTT

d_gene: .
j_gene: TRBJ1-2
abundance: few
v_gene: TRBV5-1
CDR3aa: CASSSEGGYTF
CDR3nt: TGCGCCAGCAGCTCCGAGGGTGGCTACACCTTC

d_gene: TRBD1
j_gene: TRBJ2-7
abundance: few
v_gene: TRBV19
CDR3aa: CASSLRDRVDEQYF
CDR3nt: TGTGCCAGTAGTCTCCGCGACAGGGTGGACGAGCAGTACTTC

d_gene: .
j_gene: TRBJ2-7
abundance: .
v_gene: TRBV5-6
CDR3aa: CASSATMGEQYF
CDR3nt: TGTGCCAGCAGCGCAACAATGGGGGAGCAGTACTTC

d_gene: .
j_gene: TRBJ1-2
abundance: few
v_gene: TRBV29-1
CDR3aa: CTVTVAYNYGYTF
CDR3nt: TGCACCGTGACAGTAGCCTATAACTATGGCTACACCTTC

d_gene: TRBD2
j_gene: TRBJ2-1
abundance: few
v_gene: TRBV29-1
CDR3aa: CSVGGTSAYNEQFF
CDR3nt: TGCAGCGTTGGGGGGACTAGCGCCTACAATGAGCAGTTCTTC

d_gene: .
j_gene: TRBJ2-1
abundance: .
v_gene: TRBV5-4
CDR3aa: CASSFSPDHLYNEQFF
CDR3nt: TGTGCCAGCAGCTTTTCTCCCGACCACCTTTACAATGAGCAGTTCTTC

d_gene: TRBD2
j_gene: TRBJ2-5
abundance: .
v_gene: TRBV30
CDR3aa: CAWSNRLAGGLETQYF
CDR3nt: TGTGCCTGGAGTAATAGACTAGCGGGAGGTCTGGAGACCCAGTACTTC

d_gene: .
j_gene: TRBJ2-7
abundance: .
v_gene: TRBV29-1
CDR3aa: CSVGRDASYEQYF
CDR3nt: TGCAGCGTAGGTAGGGACGCCTCCTACGAGCAGTACTTC

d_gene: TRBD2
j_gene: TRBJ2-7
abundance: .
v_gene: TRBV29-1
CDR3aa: CSVEGVALAGYEQYF
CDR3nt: TGCAGCGTTGAAGGTGTGGCACTAGCGGGCTACGAGCAGTACTTC

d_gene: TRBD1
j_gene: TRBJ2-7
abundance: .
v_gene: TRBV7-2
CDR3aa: CASSSPGQVYEQYF
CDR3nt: TGTGCCAGCAGCTCCCCGGGACAGGTCTACGAGCAGTACTTC

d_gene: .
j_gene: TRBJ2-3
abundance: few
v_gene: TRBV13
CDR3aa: CASSTGRDTQYF
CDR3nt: TGTGCCAGCAGCACGGGACGGGATACGCAGTATTTT

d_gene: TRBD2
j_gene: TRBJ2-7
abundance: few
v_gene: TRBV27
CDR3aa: CASSLAGPFYEQYF
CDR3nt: TGTGCCAGCTCCCTAGCGGGACCCTTCTACGAGCAGTACTTC

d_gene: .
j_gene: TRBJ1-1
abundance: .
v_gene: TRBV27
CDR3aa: CASSTGLNTEAFF
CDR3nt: TGTGCCAGCAGTACAGGGTTGAACACTGAAGCTTTCTTT

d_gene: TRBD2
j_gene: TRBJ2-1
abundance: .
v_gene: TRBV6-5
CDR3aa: CASSLVAGGNEQFF
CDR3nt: TGTGCCAGCAGCCTTGTAGCCGGGGGGAATGAGCAGTTCTTC

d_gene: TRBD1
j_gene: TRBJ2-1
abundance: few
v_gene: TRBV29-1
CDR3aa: CSVELNRDRLSSYNEQFF
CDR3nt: TGCAGCGTTGAACTCAACCGGGACAGACTAAGCTCCTACAATGAGCAGTTCTTC

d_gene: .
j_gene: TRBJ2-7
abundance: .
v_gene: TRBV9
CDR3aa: CASSGDPDDEQYF
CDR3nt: TGTGCCAGCAGCGGGGACCCAGACGACGAGCAGTACTTC

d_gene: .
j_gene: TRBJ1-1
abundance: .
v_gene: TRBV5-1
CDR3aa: CASSFSSVGTEAFF
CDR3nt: TGCGCCAGCAGCTTTTCGAGCGTTGGCACTGAAGCTTTCTTT

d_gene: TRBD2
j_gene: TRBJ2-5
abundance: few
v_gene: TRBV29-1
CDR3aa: CSPGGRGTSGHQETQYF
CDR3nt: TGCAGCCCGGGGGGGAGAGGGACTAGCGGCCACCAAGAGACCCAGTACTTC

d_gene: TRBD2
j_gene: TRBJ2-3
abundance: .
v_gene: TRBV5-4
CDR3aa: CASSFFGGADTQYF
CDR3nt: TGTGCCAGCAGCTTTTTTGGGGGGGCAGATACGCAGTATTTT

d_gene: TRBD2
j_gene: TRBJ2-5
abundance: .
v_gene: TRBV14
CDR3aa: CASNPSGSGETQYF
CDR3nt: TGTGCCAGCAACCCAAGCGGGAGTGGGGAGACCCAGTACTTC

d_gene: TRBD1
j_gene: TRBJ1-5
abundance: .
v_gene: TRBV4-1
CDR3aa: CASSPWTGNSNQPQHF
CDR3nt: TGCGCCAGCAGCCCTTGGACAGGGAATAGCAATCAGCCCCAGCATTTT

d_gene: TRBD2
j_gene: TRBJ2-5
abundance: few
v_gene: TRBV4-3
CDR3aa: CASSWGTSGKETQYF
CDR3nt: TGCGCCAGCAGCTGGGGGACTAGCGGGAAAGAGACCCAGTACTTC

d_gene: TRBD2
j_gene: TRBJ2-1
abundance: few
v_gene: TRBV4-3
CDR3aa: CASSQEVWSGSLDEQFF
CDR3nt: TGCGCCAGCAGCCAAGAAGTTTGGAGCGGGAGTCTGGATGAGCAGTTCTTC

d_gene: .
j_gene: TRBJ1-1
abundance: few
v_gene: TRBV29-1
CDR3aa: CSVSSSGRSTEAFF
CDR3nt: TGCAGCGTCTCATCATCAGGGCGTAGCACTGAAGCTTTCTTT

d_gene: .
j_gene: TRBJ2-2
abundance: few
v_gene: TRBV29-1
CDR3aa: CSVVGQNTGELFF
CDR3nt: TGCAGTGTGGTCGGACAGAACACCGGGGAGCTGTTTTTT

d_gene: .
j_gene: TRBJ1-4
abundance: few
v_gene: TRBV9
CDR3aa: CASSVGSRLYDEKLFF
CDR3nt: TGTGCCAGCAGCGTAGGTTCCAGGTTGTACGATGAAAAACTGTTTTTT

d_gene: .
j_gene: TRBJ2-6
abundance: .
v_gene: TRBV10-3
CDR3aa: CAISDNSFPSGANVLTF
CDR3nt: TGTGCCATCAGTGACAACAGTTTTCCCTCTGGGGCCAACGTCCTGACTTTC